This T cell receptor (beta chain) comes out of a study of molecular identifiers for immune sequencing clone quantification. As concerns this clonotype: Its cognate antigen is unknown.

Previously described methods and listed TCR primers were employed for the bulk TCR libraries. TCRdb used MiXCR to reprocess the PCR reads, holding one entry per CDR3 protein. This repertoire shows 68,000 or so distinct CDR3 sequences, over 15% found once; its top ten account for roughly 1.5%. Sorted cell numbers of about 20,000 to 1,000,000, with 10%, 30% or 50% RNA, served as input for naive CD8 libraries. The CDR3 contains 13 residues. The germline CDR1 and CDR2 sequences are SGHNT and YENEEA. The germline V and J ends were trimmed by 4 bases and 7 bases, with 11 bases remaining between them. General observations from the study: Single-cell amounts of spiked Jurkat TCR RNA were reportedly detectable among about a million naive cells.

V is TRBV11-3 and J is TRBJ2-1, with D perhaps TRBD2 (6 bases). Sample: naive CD8+ T cells from blood, with Jurkat cell RNA spiked in. As for subset: FACS-sorted CD8+CD4-CCR7+CD45RA+ naive T cells. The sequence was obtained from a human donor in good health. Some libraries in this study had Jurkat cell RNA spiked in. The CDR3 here is CASSWGRWNEQFF. The CDR3 bases are TGTGCCAGCAGCTGGGGGAGGTGGAATGAGCAGTTCTTC. The variable domain in full, completed from reference TRBV11-3 and TRBJ2-1, reads EAGVVQSPRYKIIEKKQPVAFWCNPISGHNTLYWYLQNLGQGPELLIRYENEEAVDDSQLPKDRFSAERLKGVDSTLKIQPAELGDSAVYLCASSWGRWNEQFFGPGTRLTVL.